What follows are 13 T cell receptor beta chains derived from one specimen sequenced in a study of blood T cell repertoires in COVID-19. The data were produced by immunoSEQ multiplex PCR, yet TCRdb's version contains in-frame clones alone and is incomplete. The repertoire has more than 15,000 clones, less than 95% of them found once; the top ten carry roughly 4%. Source material: peripheral blood. All receptors come from a human donor in a cohort sampled during active COVID-19.

The rearrangement joins TRBV5-1 to TRBJ1-2; perhaps TRBD1 as D (6 bases). Germline CDR1 and CDR2: SGHRS and YFSETQ. V was clipped by 4 bases and J by 9 bases, with 22 bases between them. The CDR3 contains 15 residues. CDR3 nucleotide sequence: TGCGCCAGCAGCCCCGGGGGGGCTTCTGCTGGGAGCTACACCTTC. Translating gives CASSPGGASAGSYTF.

This chain connects TRBV12-5 to TRBJ2-1; 11 positions agree with TRBD2. Germline assignment: CDR1 LGHNT and CDR2 FRNRAP. CDR3 length: 15 residues. V was clipped by 5 bases and J by 4 bases; unmatched bases: 4. CDR3 loop: CASGTGLADYNEQFF. As DNA, the CDR3 is TGTGCTAGTGGTACGGGACTAGCGGATTACAATGAGCAGTTCTTC.

The chain combines TRBV19 with TRBJ1-1; 8 bases are a match to TRBD1. The CDR3 is made up of 15 amino acids. Trimming removed 2 bases from V and 4 bases from J; junction bases left unmatched: 6. The V gene's germline CDR1 is LNHDA and CDR2 SQIVND (reference sequence). CDR3 in DNA: TGTGCCAGTAGTATATCCGTACAGGGGGTCACTGAAGCTTTCTTT. This codes for CASSISVQGVTEAFF.

This chain joins TRBV7-3 and TRBJ1-5; TRBD1 matches at 8 bases. Trimming removed 5 bases from V and 4 bases from J; junction bases left unmatched: 1. Germline CDR1 and CDR2: SGHTA and FQGTGA. The length of the CDR3 is 13 residues. CDR3 loop: CASSRTGNQPQHF. The CDR3 nucleotides are TGTGCCAGCAGCCGGACAGGGAATCAGCCCCAGCATTTT. Together with reference TRBV7-3 and TRBJ1-5, the CDR3 gives the full variable domain: GAGVSQTPSNKVTEKGKYVELRCDPISGHTALYWYRQSLGQGPEFLIYFQGTGAADDSGLPNDRFFAVRPEGSVSTLKIQRTERGDSAVYLCASSRTGNQPQHFGDGTRLSIL.

The J gene is TRBJ2-3, the V gene TRBV11-2, with D tentatively TRBD1 (6 bases). Germline CDR1 SGHAT, CDR2 FQNNGV. Between the trimmed V and J ends, which lost 5 bases and 9 bases, there was a span of 18 bases. The CDR3 runs 14 residues. CDR3 DNA: TGTGCCAGCAGCGGGACACGGAGCATCTCGACGCAGTATTTT. Translated: CASSGTRSISTQYF.

This sequence joins TRBV4-1 and TRBJ2-5; 10 bases align to TRBD2. J lost 5 bases, V lost 4 bases, and 7 bases had no gene match. This CDR3 region has 15 residues. Germline V gene sequence: CDR1 MGHRA, CDR2 YSYEKL. CDR3 nucleotide sequence: TGCGCCAGCAGCCCCCAGCGGGGGGGCCCGGAGACCCAGTACTTC. It encodes CASSPQRGGPETQYF.

This clone was seen more than once but under ten times. The chain combines TRBV6-2 or TRBV6-3 with TRBJ2-1; D possibly corresponds to TRBD2 (5 bases). Looked up from germline, CDR1 is MNHEY and CDR2 is SVGEGT. Trimming took 2 bases from V and 8 from J, leaving 7 bases between them. The CDR3 has 12 residues. Here the CDR3 DNA reads TGTGCCAGCAGTTACCTAGCCTATGAGCAGTTCTTC. Translation: CASSYLAYEQFF.

This clone occurred once. The chain combines TRBV7-2 with TRBJ2-3, with 11 positions matching TRBD2. This CDR3 has 15 residues. Germline CDR1 reads SGHTA; CDR2 reads FQGNSA. J was trimmed by 9 bases and V by 1 base; bases with no gene match: 6. The CDR3 spells CASSLGGTSGATQYF. CDR3 nucleotide sequence: TGTGCCAGCAGCTTAGGAGGGACTAGCGGAGCGACGCAGTATTTT.

This rearrangement joins TRBV7-2 to TRBJ2-7, with TRBD2 matching 10 bases. V trimming: 1 base; J trimming: 0 bases; junction bases outside the gene matches: 9. Germline V gives CDR1 SGHTA, CDR2 FQGNSA. The CDR3 length is 18 residues. The CDR3: CASSLGRFWTSGSYEQYF. For the CDR3, the DNA is TGTGCCAGCAGCTTAGGAAGGTTTTGGACTAGCGGCTCCTACGAGCAGTACTTC.

The gene calls are TRBV18 and TRBJ2-1; 9 bases align to TRBD2. From germline, CDR1 is KGHSH and CDR2 LQKENI. CDR3 length equals 15 residues. J was trimmed by 8 bases and V by 2 bases; bases with no gene match: 7. In nucleotides, the CDR3 is TGTGCCAGCTCACCAGAGGGGCTAGCGGGGTATGAGCAGTTCTTC. Translated, it gives CASSPEGLAGYEQFF.

This chain connects TRBV6-2 or TRBV6-3 to TRBJ1-1; unclear D gene. With 6 bases removed from V and 0 bases from J, the gap between germline ends came to 14 bases. This CDR3 has 15 amino acids. The V gene's germline CDR1 is MNHEY and CDR2 SVGEGT. CDR3 coding DNA: TGTGCCAGCAGCCCCCGGTTAGAAGTGAACACTGAAGCTTTCTTT. Its protein is CASSPRLEVNTEAFF.

V is TRBV4-3 and J is TRBJ2-3; 7 bases are a match to TRBD2. The trim removed 1 base at V and 6 bases at J, leaving 13 bases unmatched. This CDR3 contains 17 residues. The germline V gene encodes CDR1 LGHNA and CDR2 YSLEER. The CDR3 reads CASSQGLVGGPRDTQYF. The CDR3 DNA reads TGCGCCAGCAGCCAAGGATTAGTGGGAGGGCCCAGGGATACGCAGTATTTT.

The chain joins TRBV5-1 to TRBJ2-1, with D possibly TRBD2 on 6 matching bases. CDR3 size: 13 residues. Trimming removed 5 bases from V and 6 bases from J, with 12 bases in between. Germline-derived CDR1 and CDR2 are SGHRS and YFSETQ. CDR3 region: CASSRVGGNEQFF. As DNA, the CDR3 is TGCGCCAGCAGTCGGGTGGGAGGCAATGAGCAGTTCTTC.